This is a list of T cell receptor beta chains from one sample in a study of spatial heterogeneity in lung cancer. TCRdb analysed the 5' RACE reads with MiXCR anew, one entry per CDR3 protein. Of 45,000 to 65,000 distinct CDR3 sequences listed, less than 8.5% are singletons. This sample comprised PBMCs, obtained at surgery. The receptors derive from a female donor with early-stage non-small cell lung cancer. The CDR3 runs from the conserved cysteine through the conserved F or W. A D gene is named only where the DNA matches it firmly. Size values are once, few and many counts, or a class for expanded clones, and some rows have none.

many	TRBV28	-	TRBJ2-2	CASSLAGPYRGELFF	TGTGCCAGCAGTTTGGCCGGACCCTACAGAGGGGAGCTGTTTTTT
many	TRBV18	TRBD2	TRBJ2-5	CASSPRLAGGQETQYF	TGTGCCAGCTCACCACGGCTAGCGGGGGGGCAAGAGACCCAGTACTTC
many	TRBV30	-	TRBJ1-2	CAWSVQLYGYTF	TGTGCCTGGAGTGTACAGCTGTATGGCTACACCTTC
-	TRBV20-1	-	TRBJ2-7	CSARPRQIHYYEQYF	TGCAGTGCTAGGCCACGACAAATACATTACTACGAGCAGTACTTC
-	TRBV5-1	-	TRBJ2-7	CASSLSPDLYEQYF	TGCGCCAGCAGCTTGAGCCCGGACCTCTACGAGCAGTACTTC
-	TRBV5-1	TRBD1	TRBJ2-7	CASSFNPGTGDYEQYF	TGCGCCAGCAGCTTTAACCCCGGGACAGGGGACTACGAGCAGTACTTC
few	TRBV12-3/TRBV12-4	-	TRBJ1-1	CASSFVDTEAFF	TGTGCCAGCAGTTTCGTCGACACTGAAGCTTTCTTT
many	TRBV7-2	TRBD2	TRBJ2-3	CASSFQRGTDTQYF	TGTGCCAGCAGCTTTCAGCGGGGGACAGATACGCAGTATTTT
few	TRBV4-1	-	TRBJ2-3	CASSQKGIGASTDTQYF	TGCGCCAGCAGCCAAAAAGGAATCGGGGCGAGCACAGATACGCAGTATTTT
many	TRBV11-2	-	TRBJ1-1	CASSFSGRTGEAFF	TGTGCCAGCAGCTTTTCTGGTCGAACAGGAGAAGCTTTCTTT
many	TRBV2	TRBD1	TRBJ1-6	CASRADRGYNSPLHF	TGTGCCAGCAGGGCGGACAGGGGCTATAATTCACCCCTCCACTTT
many	TRBV18	-	TRBJ2-7	CASSLRGDSISSYEQYF	TGTGCCAGCTCACTACGAGGGGATTCGATCAGCTCCTACGAGCAGTACTTC
many	TRBV15	-	TRBJ2-3	CATAHFRETTDTQYF	TGTGCCACGGCACATTTCAGGGAGACCACAGATACGCAGTATTTT
many	TRBV15	-	TRBJ2-3	CASMGEADTQYF	TGTGCCTCCATGGGAGAGGCAGATACGCAGTATTTT